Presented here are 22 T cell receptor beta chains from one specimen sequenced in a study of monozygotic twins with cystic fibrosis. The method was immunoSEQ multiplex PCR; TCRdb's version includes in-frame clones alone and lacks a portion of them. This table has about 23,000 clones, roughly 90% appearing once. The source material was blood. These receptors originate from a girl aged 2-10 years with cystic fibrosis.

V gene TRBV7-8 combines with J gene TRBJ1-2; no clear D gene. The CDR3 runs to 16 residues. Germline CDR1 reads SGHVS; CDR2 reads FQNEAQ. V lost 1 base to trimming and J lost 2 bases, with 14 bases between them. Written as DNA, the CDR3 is TGTGCCAGCAGCTTAGAATTAAGCACAGTGAACTATGGCTACACCTTC. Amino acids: CASSLELSTVNYGYTF. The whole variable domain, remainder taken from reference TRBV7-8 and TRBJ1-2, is GAGVSQSPRYKVAKRGQDVALRCDPISGHVSLFWYQQALGQGPEFLTYFQNEAQLDKSGLPSDRFFAERPEGSVSTLKIQRTQQEDSAVYLCASSLELSTVNYGYTFGSGTRLTVV.

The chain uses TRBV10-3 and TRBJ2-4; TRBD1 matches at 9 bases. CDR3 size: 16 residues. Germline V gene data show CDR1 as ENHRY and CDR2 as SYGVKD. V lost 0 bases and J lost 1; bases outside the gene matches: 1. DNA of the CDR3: TGTGCCATCAGTGAGTCGACAGGGGGTGCCAAAAACATTCAGTACTTC. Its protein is CAISESTGGAKNIQYF.

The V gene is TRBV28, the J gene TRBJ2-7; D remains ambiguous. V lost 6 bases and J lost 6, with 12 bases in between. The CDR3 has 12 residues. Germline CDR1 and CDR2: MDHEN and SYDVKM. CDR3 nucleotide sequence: TGTGCCAGCAGGGAAGCCCTGGGCGAGCAGTACTTC. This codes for CASREALGEQYF.

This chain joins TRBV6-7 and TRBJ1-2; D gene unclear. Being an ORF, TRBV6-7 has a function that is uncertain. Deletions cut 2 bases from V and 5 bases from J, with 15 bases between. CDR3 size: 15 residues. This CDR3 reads CASSYKASFQYGYTF. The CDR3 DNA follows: TGTGCCAGCAGTTACAAAGCGAGCTTTCAGTATGGCTACACCTTC.

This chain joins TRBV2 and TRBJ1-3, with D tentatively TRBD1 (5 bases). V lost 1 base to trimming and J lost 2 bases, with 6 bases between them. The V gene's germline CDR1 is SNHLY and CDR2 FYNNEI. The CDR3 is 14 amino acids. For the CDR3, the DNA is TGTGCCAGCAGTGAAGAGGGGACTGGAAACACCATATATTTT. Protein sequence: CASSEEGTGNTIYF.

In DNA form, the CDR3 reads TGCGCCAGCAGCTTGGAAGCTGAGCAGTACTTC. This encodes CASSLEAEQYF. This chain joins TRBV5-1 and TRBJ2-7, with no clear D. The CDR3 runs to 11 residues. Trimming shortened V by 0 bases and J by 7 bases, and 5 bases separated the two germline ends. Germline V gene sequence: CDR1 SGHRS, CDR2 YFSETQ.

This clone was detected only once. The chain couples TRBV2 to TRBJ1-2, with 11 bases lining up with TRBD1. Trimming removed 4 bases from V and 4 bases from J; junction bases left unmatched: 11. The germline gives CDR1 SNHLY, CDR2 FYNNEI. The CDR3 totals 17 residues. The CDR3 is CASSGLTGTGGSYGYTF. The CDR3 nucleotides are TGTGCCAGCAGTGGGCTGACAGGGACAGGGGGGAGCTATGGCTACACCTTC.

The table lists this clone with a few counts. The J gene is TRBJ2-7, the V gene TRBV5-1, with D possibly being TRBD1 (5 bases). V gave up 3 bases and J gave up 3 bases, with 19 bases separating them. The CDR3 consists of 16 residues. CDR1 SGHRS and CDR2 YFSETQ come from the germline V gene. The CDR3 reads CASSSSAPGDSYEQYF. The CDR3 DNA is TGCGCCAGCAGCTCGAGTGCCCCAGGCGACAGCTACGAGCAGTACTTC.

CDR3 residues: CASSFGTPLLAGELFF. CDR3 nucleotide sequence: TGTGCCAGCAGTTTCGGGACCCCCTTATTAGCCGGGGAGCTGTTTTTT. This chain connects TRBV11-3 to TRBJ2-2; D may correspond to TRBD1 or TRBD2 (5 bases each). Trimming removed 6 bases at V and 6 bases at J, with 20 bases between. The germline V gene has CDR1 SGHNT and CDR2 YENEEA. The CDR3 has 16 amino acids.

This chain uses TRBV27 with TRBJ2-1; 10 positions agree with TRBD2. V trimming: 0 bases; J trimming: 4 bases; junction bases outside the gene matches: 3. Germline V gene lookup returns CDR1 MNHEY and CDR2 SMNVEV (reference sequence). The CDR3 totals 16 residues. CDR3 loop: CASSLSSGGLYNEQFF. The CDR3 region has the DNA TGTGCCAGCAGTTTATCTAGCGGGGGGCTATACAATGAGCAGTTCTTC.

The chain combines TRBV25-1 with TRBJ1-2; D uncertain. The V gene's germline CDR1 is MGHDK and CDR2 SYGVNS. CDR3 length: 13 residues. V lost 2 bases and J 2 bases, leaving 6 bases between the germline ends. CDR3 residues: CASSETENYGYTF. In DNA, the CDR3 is TGTGCCAGCAGTGAAACAGAGAACTATGGCTACACCTTC.

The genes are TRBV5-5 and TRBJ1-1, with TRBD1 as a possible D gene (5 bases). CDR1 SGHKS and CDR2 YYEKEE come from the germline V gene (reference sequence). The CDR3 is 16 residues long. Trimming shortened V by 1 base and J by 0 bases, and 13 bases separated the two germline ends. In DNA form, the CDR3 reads TGTGCCAGCAGCTTGACAGGTCGGTGGGTGAACACTGAAGCTTTCTTT. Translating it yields CASSLTGRWVNTEAFF.

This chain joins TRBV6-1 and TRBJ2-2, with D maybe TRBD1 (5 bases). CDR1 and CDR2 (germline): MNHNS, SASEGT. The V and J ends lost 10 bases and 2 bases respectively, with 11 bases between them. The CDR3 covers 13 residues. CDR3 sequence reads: CATPTANTGELFF. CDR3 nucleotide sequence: TGTGCCACTCCGACAGCCAACACCGGGGAGCTGTTTTTT.

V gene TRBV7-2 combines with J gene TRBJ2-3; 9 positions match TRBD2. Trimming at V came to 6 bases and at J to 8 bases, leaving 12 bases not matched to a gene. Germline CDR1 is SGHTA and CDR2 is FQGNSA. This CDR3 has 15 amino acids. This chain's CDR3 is CASREGGGGAGTQYF. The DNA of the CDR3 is TGTGCCAGCAGGGAGGGAGGCGGGGGGGCTGGTACGCAGTATTTT.

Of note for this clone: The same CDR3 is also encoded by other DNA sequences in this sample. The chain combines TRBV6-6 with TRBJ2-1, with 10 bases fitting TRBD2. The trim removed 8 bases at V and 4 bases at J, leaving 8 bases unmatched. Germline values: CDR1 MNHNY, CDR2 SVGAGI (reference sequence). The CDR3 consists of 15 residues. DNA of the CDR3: TGTGCCAGCTCCTTAGCGGGGGGTCCGTACAATGAGCAGTTCTTC. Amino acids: CASSLAGGPYNEQFF.

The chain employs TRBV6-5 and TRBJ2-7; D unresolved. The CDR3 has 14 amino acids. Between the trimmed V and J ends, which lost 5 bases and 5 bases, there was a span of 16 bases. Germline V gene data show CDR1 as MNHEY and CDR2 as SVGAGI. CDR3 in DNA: TGTGCCAGCAGTCGCGGAACCCGTGGGAACGAGCAGTACTTC. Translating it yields CASSRGTRGNEQYF.

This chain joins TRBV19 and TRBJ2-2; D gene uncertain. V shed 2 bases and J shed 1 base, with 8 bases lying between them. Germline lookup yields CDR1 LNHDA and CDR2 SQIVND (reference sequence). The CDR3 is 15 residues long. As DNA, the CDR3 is TGTGCCAGTAGTATAAGGACGAGGAACACCGGGGAGCTGTTTTTT. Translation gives CASSIRTRNTGELFF.

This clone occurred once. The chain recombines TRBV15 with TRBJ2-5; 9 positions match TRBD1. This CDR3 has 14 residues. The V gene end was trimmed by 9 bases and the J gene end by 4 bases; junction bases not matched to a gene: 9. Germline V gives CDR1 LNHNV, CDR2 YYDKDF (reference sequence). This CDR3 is CATSGQGVAETQYF. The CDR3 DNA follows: TGTGCCACATCGGGACAGGGTGTTGCAGAGACCCAGTACTTC.

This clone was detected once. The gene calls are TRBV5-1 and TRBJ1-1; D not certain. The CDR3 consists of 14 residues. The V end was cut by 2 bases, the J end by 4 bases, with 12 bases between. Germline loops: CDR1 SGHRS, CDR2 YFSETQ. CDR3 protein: CASSLTLLGTEAFF. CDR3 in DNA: TGCGCCAGCAGCTTAACTTTGCTGGGCACTGAAGCTTTCTTT.

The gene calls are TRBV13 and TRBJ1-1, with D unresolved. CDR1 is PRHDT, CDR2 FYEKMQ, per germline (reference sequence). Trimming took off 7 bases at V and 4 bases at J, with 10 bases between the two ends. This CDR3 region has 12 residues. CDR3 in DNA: TGTGCCAGCATGCCGTACGGCACTGAAGCTTTCTTT. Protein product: CASMPYGTEAFF.

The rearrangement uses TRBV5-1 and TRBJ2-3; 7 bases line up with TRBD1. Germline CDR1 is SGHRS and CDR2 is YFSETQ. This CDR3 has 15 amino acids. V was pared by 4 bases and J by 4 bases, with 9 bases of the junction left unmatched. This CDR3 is CASSITQGLADTQYF. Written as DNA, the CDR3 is TGCGCCAGCAGCATAACACAGGGGTTAGCAGATACGCAGTATTTT.

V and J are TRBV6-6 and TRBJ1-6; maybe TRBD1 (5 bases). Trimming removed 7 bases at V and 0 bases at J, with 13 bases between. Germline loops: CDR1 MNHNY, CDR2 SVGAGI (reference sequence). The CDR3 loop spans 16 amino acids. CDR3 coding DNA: TGTGCCAGCACCAGAACAGGAAGCTCCTATAATTCACCCCTCCACTTT. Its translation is CASTRTGSSYNSPLHF.